Sequencing of this TCR delta chain was carried out in a study of γδ T cells in repeated Plasmodium falciparum infection. TCRdb used CATT to re-call clones from the multiplex PCR reads. The table shows tens of thousands of delta-chain clones, with around 1.7% occurring only once. Germline CDR1 GEAIGNYY, CDR2 EKD. The CDR3 runs to 29 residues. V was pared by 3 bases and J by 0 bases, with 47 bases of the junction left unmatched. With respect to this clone: The amino acid sequence in TCRdb belongs to a much larger clone and departs from this DNA's translation at residue 13, likely a sequencing read error; the sequence shown is translated from the DNA.

Gammadelta T cells were flow-sorted from PBMC into Vgamma9/Vdelta2+ and Vdelta2-negative populations for bulk analysis. The genes are TRDV2 and TRDJ1, with TRDD3 matching 8 bases. The J gene is absent in TCRdb and was assigned here via DNA matching to germline. The sample was gamma-delta T cells from blood. This sequence was found in a pool of human donors (malaria-infected and uninfected, not separated). The CDR3 DNA is TGTGCCTGTGACCCTGCCTTCCGGCCCAATGGAGTAAAGCCCTTACTGGGGGCCGACGCTGACCTATACACCGATAAACTCATCTTT. It is translated as CACDPAFRPNGVKPLLGADADLYTDKLIF.